This is a list of T cell receptor beta chains from one sample in a study of CD8 T cells in Susac syndrome. MiXCR, run by TCRdb on the immunoSEQ multiplex PCR reads, gives a single entry per CDR3 protein. The repertoire consists of under 250,000 distinct CDR3 sequences, with less than 95% occurring once and the leading ten covering about 0.15%. Sequenced sample: CD4+ T cells from PBMCs. All receptors derive from a human donor with Susac syndrome. CDR3s include the opening cysteine and the closing phenylalanine or tryptophan. D genes are given only for firm matches. Only part of the rows carry a size: once, few, many, or a class if the clone is expanded.

size: .; V: TRBV4-2; J: TRBJ1-6; D: .; CDR3: CASSQTQGQGISPLHF; DNA: TGTGCCAGCAGCCAAACCCAGGGGCAGGGGATATCACCCCTCCACTTT
size: .; V: TRBV10-3; J: TRBJ1-4; D: .; CDR3: CAISESPTNEKLFF; DNA: TGTGCCATCAGTGAGTCTCCCACTAATGAAAAACTGTTTTTT
size: .; V: TRBV3-1; J: TRBJ2-3; D: .; CDR3: CASSQASTDTQYF; DNA: TGTGCCAGCAGCCAAGCCTCTACAGATACGCAGTATTTT
size: .; V: TRBV20-1; J: TRBJ2-3; D: TRBD2; CDR3: CSATKAGGSTDTQYF; DNA: TGCAGTGCTACGAAAGCGGGGGGTAGCACAGATACGCAGTATTTT
size: .; V: TRBV18; J: TRBJ2-3; D: .; CDR3: CASSPLRTGDLEVPDTQYF; DNA: TGTGCCAGCTCACCACTTAGGACTGGAGATCTGGAGGTCCCAGATACGCAGTATTTT
size: once; V: TRBV4-2; J: TRBJ1-6; D: .; CDR3: CASSQDYRDNSPLHF; DNA: TGTGCCAGCAGCCAAGACTACAGGGATAATTCACCCCTCCACTTT
size: .; V: TRBV6-5; J: TRBJ1-5; D: .; CDR3: CASSISAAQNQPQHF; DNA: TGTGCCAGCAGTATCAGTGCTGCCCAAAATCAGCCCCAGCATTTT
size: .; V: TRBV30; J: TRBJ2-1; D: .; CDR3: CAWSSTRYNEQFF; DNA: TGTGCCTGGAGTTCGACTCGTTACAATGAGCAGTTCTTC
size: once; V: TRBV20-1; J: TRBJ2-7; D: TRBD2; CDR3: CSARDPGRSYEQYF; DNA: TGCAGTGCTAGAGATCCCGGGAGGTCCTACGAGCAGTACTTC
size: .; V: TRBV30; J: TRBJ2-7; D: TRBD1; CDR3: CASPGQGDEQYF; DNA: TGTGCCTCCCCGGGACAGGGAGACGAGCAGTACTTC
size: .; V: TRBV5-4; J: TRBJ2-1; D: TRBD1; CDR3: CASSSPLAGGSYNEQFF; DNA: TGTGCCAGCAGCTCGCCGTTGGCAGGGGGCTCCTACAATGAGCAGTTCTTC
size: .; V: TRBV5-6; J: TRBJ1-3; D: .; CDR3: CASSLGDRRAGNTIYF; DNA: TGTGCCAGCAGCTTGGGGGACCGACGGGCTGGAAACACCATATATTTT
size: .; V: TRBV19; J: TRBJ2-7; D: .; CDR3: CASSTPGDGTYEQYF; DNA: TGTGCCAGTAGTACACCCGGGGACGGAACCTACGAGCAGTACTTC